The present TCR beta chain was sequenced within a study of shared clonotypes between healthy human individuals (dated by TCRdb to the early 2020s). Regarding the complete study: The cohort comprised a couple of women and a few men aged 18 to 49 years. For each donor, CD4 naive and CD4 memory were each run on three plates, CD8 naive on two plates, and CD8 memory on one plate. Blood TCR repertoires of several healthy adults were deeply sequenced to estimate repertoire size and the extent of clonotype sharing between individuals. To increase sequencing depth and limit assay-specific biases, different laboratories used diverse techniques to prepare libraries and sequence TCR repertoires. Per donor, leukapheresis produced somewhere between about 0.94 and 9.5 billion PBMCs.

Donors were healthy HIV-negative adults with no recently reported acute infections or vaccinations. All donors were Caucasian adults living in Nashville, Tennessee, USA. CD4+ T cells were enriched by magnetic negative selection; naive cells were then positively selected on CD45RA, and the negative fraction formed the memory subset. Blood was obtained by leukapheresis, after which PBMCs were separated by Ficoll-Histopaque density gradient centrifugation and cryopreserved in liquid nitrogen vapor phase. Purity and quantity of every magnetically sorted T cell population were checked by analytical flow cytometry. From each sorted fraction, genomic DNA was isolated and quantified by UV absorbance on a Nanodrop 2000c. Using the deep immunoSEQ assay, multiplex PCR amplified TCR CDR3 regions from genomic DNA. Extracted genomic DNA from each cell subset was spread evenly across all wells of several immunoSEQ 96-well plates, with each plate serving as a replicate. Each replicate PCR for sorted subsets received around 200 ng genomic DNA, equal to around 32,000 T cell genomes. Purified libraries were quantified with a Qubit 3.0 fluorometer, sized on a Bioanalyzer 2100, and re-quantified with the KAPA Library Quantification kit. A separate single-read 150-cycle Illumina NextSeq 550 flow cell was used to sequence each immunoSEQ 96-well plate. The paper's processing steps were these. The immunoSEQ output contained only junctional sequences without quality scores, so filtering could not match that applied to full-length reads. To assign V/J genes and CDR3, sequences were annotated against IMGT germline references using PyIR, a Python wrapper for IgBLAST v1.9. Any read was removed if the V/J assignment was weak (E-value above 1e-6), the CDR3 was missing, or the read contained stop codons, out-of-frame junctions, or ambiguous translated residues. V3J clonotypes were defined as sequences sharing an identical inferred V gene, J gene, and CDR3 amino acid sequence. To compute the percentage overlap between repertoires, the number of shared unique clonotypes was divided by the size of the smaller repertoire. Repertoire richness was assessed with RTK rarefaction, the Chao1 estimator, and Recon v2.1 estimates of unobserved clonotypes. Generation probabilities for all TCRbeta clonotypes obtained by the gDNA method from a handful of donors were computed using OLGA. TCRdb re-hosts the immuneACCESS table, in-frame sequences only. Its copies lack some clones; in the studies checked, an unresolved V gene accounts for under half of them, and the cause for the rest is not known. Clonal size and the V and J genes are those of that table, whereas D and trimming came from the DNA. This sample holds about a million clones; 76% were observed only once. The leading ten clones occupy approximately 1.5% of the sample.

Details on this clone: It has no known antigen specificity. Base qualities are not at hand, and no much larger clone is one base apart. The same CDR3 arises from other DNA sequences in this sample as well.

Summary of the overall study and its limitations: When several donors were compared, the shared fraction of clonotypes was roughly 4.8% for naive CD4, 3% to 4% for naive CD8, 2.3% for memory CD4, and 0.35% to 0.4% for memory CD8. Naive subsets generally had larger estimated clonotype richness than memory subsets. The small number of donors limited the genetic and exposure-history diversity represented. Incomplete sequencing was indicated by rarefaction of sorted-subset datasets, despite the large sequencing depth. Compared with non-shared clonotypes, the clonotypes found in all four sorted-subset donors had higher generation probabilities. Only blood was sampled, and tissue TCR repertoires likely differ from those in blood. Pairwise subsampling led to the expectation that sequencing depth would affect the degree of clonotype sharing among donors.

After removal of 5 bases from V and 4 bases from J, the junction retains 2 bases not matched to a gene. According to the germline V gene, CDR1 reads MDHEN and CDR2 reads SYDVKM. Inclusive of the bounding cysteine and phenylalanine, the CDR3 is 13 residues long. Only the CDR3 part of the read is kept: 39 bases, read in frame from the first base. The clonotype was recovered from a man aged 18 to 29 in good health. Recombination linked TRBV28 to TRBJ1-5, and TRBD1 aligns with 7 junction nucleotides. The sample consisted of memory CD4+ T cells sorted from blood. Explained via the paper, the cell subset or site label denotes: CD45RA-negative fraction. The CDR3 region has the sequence CASSTTGNQPQHF. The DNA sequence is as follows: TGTGCCAGCAGTACGACAGGGAATCAGCCCCAGCATTTT.